These T cell receptor beta chains were read from a single sample in a study of shared clonotypes between healthy human individuals. The method was immunoSEQ multiplex PCR; TCRdb's version includes in-frame clones alone and lacks a portion of them. The sample carries 2 million or so clones, roughly 94% recorded once. The sequenced material came from naive CD8+ T cells sorted from blood. The source of these receptors is a man aged 18-30 years in good health. Both conserved end residues are part of each CDR3. Fields, in order: V gene, CDR3 protein.

V gene: TRBV7-2; CDR3 protein: CASSLAGTGGETQYF
V gene: TRBV10-2; CDR3 protein: CASSEDPILTQHF
V gene: TRBV27; CDR3 protein: CASSLEWESYNEQFF
V gene: TRBV6-5; CDR3 protein: CASSYSTESYEQYF
V gene: TRBV5-1; CDR3 protein: CASSLDEGGLYNEQFF
V gene: TRBV7-6; CDR3 protein: CASSSTGGAYNEQFF
V gene: TRBV7-8; CDR3 protein: CASSWSGGTNTGELFF
V gene: TRBV2; CDR3 protein: CASTAGPPGNTIYF
V gene: TRBV13; CDR3 protein: CASSSGQGHTF
V gene: TRBV27; CDR3 protein: CASSFQGANSPLHF
V gene: TRBV10-2; CDR3 protein: CASSESGGLAGDNEQFF
V gene: TRBV7-9; CDR3 protein: CASSSAYGYTF
V gene: TRBV29-1; CDR3 protein: CSVSGGAKVEQFF
V gene: TRBV28; CDR3 protein: CASSPAGMGTEAFF
V gene: TRBV5-6; CDR3 protein: CASSPQGLYTEAFF
V gene: TRBV18; CDR3 protein: CASSGAYGTYEQYF
V gene: TRBV5-6; CDR3 protein: CASSLGGGGPETQYF
V gene: TRBV19; CDR3 protein: CASSIPGTADEQYF
V gene: TRBV7-9; CDR3 protein: CASGLGTKAFF
V gene: TRBV10-3; CDR3 protein: CAISHPGQSSYEQYF
V gene: TRBV7-6; CDR3 protein: CASSSDRAPSYEQYF
V gene: TRBV6-5; CDR3 protein: CASSYSYGAVPLEQYF
V gene: TRBV27; CDR3 protein: CASSLLGPNEKLFF
V gene: TRBV5-4; CDR3 protein: CASSPGGLNTEAFF
V gene: TRBV30; CDR3 protein: CAWSVGKDEQFF
V gene: TRBV7-9; CDR3 protein: CASSFRGGEQFF
V gene: TRBV13; CDR3 protein: CASSSPQVGGETQYF
V gene: TRBV19; CDR3 protein: CASSPFRGARDTQYF
V gene: TRBV29-1; CDR3 protein: CSVEEVGKNIREQYF
V gene: TRBV30; CDR3 protein: CAWSEPSEGTEAFF
V gene: TRBV9; CDR3 protein: CASSVIQGTSTGELFF
V gene: TRBV4-3; CDR3 protein: CASSQDFVPRPGSPLHF
V gene: TRBV2; CDR3 protein: CASSAPGHNVAEAFF
V gene: TRBV7-9; CDR3 protein: CASSLSTTGVNSPLHF
V gene: TRBV5-4; CDR3 protein: CASSLGGPEQFF
V gene: TRBV27; CDR3 protein: CASSLSILETQYF
V gene: TRBV7-9; CDR3 protein: CASSSEGGARNTEAFF
V gene: TRBV27; CDR3 protein: CASSPWTGGLEETQYF
V gene: TRBV7-2; CDR3 protein: CASRSEPRNNEQFF
V gene: TRBV6-5; CDR3 protein: CASSYWGGEAQYF
V gene: TRBV28; CDR3 protein: CASSTDLRTGGGQPQHF
V gene: TRBV29-1; CDR3 protein: CSVDQGRTGELFF
V gene: TRBV10-1; CDR3 protein: CASSQIPGQGPNTEAFF
V gene: TRBV19; CDR3 protein: CATSLSGSNTDTQYF
V gene: TRBV28; CDR3 protein: CASSLRVGNTEAFF
V gene: TRBV11-3; CDR3 protein: CASSLRSRQGENEKLFF
V gene: TRBV7-9; CDR3 protein: CASSLLDSGSTDTQYF
V gene: TRBV4-3; CDR3 protein: CASSQGLAGVRNEQFF
V gene: TRBV18; CDR3 protein: CASSPGGTGELFF
V gene: TRBV11-2; CDR3 protein: CASSSWAKETQYF
V gene: TRBV20-1; CDR3 protein: CSAPHVNEAFF
V gene: TRBV7-8; CDR3 protein: CASSLKGGEQYF
V gene: TRBV6-6; CDR3 protein: CASSGTGGYEQYF